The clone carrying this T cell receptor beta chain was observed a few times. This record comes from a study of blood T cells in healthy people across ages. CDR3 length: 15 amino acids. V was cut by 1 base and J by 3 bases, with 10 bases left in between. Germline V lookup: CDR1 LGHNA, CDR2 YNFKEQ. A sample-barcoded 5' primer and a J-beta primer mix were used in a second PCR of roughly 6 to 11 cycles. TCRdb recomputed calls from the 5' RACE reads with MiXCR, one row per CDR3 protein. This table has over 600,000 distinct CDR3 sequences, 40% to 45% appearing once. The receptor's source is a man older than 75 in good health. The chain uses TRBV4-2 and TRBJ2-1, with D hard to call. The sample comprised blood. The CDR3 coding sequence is TGTGCCAGCAGCCAAGGGGATCGGATCTACAATGAGCAGTTCTTC. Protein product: CASSQGDRIYNEQFF.